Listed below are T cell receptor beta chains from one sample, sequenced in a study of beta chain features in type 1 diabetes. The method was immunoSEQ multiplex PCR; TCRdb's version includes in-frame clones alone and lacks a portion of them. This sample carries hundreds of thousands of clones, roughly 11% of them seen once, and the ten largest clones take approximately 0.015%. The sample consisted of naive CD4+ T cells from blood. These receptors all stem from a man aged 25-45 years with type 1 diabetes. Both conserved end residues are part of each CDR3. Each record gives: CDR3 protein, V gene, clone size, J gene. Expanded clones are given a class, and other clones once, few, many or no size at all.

cdr3_aa: CASSVGGWTDTQYF
v_call: TRBV9
clone_size: few
j_call: TRBJ2-3

cdr3_aa: CASSAGTGVETQYF
v_call: TRBV25-1
clone_size: few
j_call: TRBJ2-5

cdr3_aa: CASRGSGGSRGYTF
v_call: TRBV27
clone_size: few
j_call: TRBJ1-2

cdr3_aa: CACLGGRSYNEQFF
v_call: TRBV30
clone_size: .
j_call: TRBJ2-1

cdr3_aa: CASRSTQGRREAFF
v_call: TRBV2
clone_size: few
j_call: TRBJ1-1

cdr3_aa: CASSPGITNTFYGYTF
v_call: TRBV7-8
clone_size: .
j_call: TRBJ1-2

cdr3_aa: CASSPWPSRLAVSSYNEQFF
v_call: TRBV4-1
clone_size: few
j_call: TRBJ2-1

cdr3_aa: CASRRGQQNTEAFF
v_call: TRBV19
clone_size: few
j_call: TRBJ1-1

cdr3_aa: CASSPGQGDNSPLHF
v_call: TRBV7-9
clone_size: few
j_call: TRBJ1-6

cdr3_aa: CASTGRDTQYF
v_call: TRBV19
clone_size: .
j_call: TRBJ2-4

cdr3_aa: CASSDEQAGTDTQYF
v_call: TRBV6-1
clone_size: few
j_call: TRBJ2-3

cdr3_aa: CASSYSYRAGEQYF
v_call: TRBV6-5
clone_size: few
j_call: TRBJ2-7

cdr3_aa: CASSFGLLGSSMALHF
v_call: TRBV7-2
clone_size: .
j_call: TRBJ1-6

cdr3_aa: CASSDQGKSYEQYF
v_call: TRBV25-1
clone_size: .
j_call: TRBJ2-7

cdr3_aa: CASSPGNKNIQYF
v_call: TRBV7-2
clone_size: few
j_call: TRBJ2-4

cdr3_aa: CASSQVGGGSYNEQFF
v_call: TRBV4-2
clone_size: few
j_call: TRBJ2-1

cdr3_aa: CAWSEALAQFF
v_call: TRBV30
clone_size: few
j_call: TRBJ2-1

cdr3_aa: CASSNPPVRDTQYF
v_call: TRBV4-1
clone_size: .
j_call: TRBJ2-3

cdr3_aa: CASSSPGERYEQYF
v_call: TRBV7-2
clone_size: few
j_call: TRBJ2-7

cdr3_aa: CASQGWKLFF
v_call: TRBV11-1
clone_size: .
j_call: TRBJ1-4

cdr3_aa: CSVRLISGGYTF
v_call: TRBV29-1
clone_size: .
j_call: TRBJ1-2

cdr3_aa: CASSPGSRGATNEKLFF
v_call: TRBV4-3
clone_size: .
j_call: TRBJ1-4